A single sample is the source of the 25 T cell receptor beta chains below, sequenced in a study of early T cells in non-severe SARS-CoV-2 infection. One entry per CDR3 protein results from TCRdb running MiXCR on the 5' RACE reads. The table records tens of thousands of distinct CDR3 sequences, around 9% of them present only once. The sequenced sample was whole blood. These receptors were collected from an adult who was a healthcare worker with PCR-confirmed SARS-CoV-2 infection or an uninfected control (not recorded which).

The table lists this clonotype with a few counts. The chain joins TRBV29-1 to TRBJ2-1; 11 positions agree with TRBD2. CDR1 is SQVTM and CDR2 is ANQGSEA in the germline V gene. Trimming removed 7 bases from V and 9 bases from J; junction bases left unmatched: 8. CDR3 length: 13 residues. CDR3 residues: CSGGLAARSEQFF. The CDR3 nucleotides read TGCAGCGGGGGACTAGCGGCCCGAAGTGAGCAGTTCTTC.

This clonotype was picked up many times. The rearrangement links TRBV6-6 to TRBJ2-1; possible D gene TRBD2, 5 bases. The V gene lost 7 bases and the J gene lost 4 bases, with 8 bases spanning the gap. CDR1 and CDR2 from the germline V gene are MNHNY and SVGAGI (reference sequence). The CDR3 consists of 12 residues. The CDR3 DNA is TGTGCCAGCACCGAGGGTTACAATGAGCAGTTCTTC. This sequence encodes CASTEGYNEQFF.

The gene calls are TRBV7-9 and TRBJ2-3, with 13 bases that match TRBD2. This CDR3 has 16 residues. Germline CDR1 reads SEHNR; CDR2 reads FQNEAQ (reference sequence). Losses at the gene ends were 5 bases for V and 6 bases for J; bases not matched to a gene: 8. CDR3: CASSPGLAGVRDTQYF. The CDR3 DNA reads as TGTGCCAGCAGCCCCGGACTAGCGGGAGTTCGTGATACGCAGTATTTT.

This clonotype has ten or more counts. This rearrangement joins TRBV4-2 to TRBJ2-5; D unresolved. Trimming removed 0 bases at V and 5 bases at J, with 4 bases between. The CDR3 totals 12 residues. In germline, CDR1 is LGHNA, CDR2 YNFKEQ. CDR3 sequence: CASSQDMETQYF. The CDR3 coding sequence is TGTGCCAGCAGCCAAGATATGGAGACCCAGTACTTC.

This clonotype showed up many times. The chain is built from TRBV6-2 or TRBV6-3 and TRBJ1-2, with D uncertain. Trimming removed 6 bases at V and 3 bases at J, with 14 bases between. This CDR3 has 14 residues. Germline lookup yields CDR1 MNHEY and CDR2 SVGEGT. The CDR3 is CASRRAAGYYGYTF. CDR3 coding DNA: TGTGCCAGCAGGCGGGCTGCGGGGTACTATGGCTACACCTTC.

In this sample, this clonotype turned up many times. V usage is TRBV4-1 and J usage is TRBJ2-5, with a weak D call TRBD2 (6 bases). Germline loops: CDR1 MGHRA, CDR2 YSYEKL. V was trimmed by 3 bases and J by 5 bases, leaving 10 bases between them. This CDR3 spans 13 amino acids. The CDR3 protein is CASSQREAETQYF. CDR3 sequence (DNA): TGCGCCAGCAGCCAGCGGGAAGCGGAGACCCAGTACTTC.

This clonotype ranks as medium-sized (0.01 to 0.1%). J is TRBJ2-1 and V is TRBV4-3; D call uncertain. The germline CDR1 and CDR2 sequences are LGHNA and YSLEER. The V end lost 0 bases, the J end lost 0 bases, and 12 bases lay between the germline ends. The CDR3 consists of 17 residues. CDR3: CASSQDESSASYNEQFF. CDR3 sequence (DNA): TGCGCCAGCAGCCAAGATGAGTCCAGCGCCTCCTACAATGAGCAGTTCTTC.

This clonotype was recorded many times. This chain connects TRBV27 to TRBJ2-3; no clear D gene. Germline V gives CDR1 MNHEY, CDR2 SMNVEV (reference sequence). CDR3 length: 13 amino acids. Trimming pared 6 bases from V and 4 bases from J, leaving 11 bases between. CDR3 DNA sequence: TGTGCCAGCAGCTCTCAAGCCCCAGATACGCAGTATTTT. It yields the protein CASSSQAPDTQYF.

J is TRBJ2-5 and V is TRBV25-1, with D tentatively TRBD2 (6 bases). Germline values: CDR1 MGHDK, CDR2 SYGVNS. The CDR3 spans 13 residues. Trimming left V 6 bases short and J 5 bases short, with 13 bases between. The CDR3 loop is CASSVGGLETQYF. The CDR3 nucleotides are TGTGCCAGCAGCGTGGGGGGATTGGAGACCCAGTACTTC. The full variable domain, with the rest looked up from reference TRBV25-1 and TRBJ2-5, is EADIYQTPRYLVIGTGKKITLECSQTMGHDKMYWYQQDPGMELHLIHYSYGVNSTEKGDLSSESTVSRIRTEHFPLTLESARPSHTSQYLCASSVGGLETQYFGPGTRLLVL.

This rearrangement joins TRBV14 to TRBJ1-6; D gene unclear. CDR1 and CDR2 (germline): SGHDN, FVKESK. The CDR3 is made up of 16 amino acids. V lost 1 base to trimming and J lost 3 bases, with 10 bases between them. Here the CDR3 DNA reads TGTGCCAGCAGCCAAGGAGACCGAGGCTATAATTCACCCCTCCACTTT. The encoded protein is CASSQGDRGYNSPLHF.

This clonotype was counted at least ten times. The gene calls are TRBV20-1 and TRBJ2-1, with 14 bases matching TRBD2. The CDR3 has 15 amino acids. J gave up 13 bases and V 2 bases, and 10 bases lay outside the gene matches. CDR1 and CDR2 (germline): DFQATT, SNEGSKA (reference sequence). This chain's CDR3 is CSARPGGLAGVGQFF. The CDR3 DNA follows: TGCAGTGCTAGACCCGGGGGACTAGCGGGAGTAGGTCAGTTCTTC.

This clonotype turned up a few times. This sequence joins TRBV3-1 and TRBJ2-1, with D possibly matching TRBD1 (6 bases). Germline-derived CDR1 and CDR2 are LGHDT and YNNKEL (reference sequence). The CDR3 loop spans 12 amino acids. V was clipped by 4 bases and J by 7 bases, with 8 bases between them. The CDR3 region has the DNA TGTGCCAGCAGCCTGGACAGAAATGAGCAGTTCTTC. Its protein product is CASSLDRNEQFF.

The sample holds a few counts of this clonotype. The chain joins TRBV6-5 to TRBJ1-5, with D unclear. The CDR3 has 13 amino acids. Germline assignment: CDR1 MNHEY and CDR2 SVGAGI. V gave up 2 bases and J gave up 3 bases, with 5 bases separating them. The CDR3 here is CASSYANNQPQHF. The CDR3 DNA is TGTGCCAGCAGTTACGCTAACAATCAGCCCCAGCATTTT.

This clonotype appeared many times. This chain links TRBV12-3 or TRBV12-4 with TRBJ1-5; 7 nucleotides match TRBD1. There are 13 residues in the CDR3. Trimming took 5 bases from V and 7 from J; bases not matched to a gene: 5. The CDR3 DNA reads TGTGCCAGCAGTCCGACAGGGATCCAGCCCCAGCATTTT. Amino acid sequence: CASSPTGIQPQHF.

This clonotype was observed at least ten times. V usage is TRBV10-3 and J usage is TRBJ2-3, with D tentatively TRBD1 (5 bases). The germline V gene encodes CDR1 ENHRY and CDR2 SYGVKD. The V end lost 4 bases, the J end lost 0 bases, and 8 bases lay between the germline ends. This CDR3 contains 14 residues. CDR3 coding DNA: TGTGCCATCAGTGGCAGGGAAAGCACAGATACGCAGTATTTT. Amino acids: CAISGRESTDTQYF.

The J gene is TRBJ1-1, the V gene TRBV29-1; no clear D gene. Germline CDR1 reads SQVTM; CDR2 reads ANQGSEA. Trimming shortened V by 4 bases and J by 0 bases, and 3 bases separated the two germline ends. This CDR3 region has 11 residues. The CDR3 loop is CSVGVNTEAFF. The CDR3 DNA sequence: TGCAGCGTTGGGGTGAACACTGAAGCTTTCTTT.

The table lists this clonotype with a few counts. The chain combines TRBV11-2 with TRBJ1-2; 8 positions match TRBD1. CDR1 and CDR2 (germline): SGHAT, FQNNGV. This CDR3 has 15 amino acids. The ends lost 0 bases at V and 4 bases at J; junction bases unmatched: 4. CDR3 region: CASSLDRGRVYGYTF. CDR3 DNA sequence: TGTGCCAGCAGCTTAGACAGGGGGCGCGTCTATGGCTACACCTTC.

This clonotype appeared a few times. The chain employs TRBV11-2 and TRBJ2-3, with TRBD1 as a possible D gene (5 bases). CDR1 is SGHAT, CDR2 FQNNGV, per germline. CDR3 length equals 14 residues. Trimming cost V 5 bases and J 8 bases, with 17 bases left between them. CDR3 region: CASSPGTGQGTQYF. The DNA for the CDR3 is TGTGCCAGCAGCCCTGGAACCGGCCAGGGTACGCAGTATTTT.

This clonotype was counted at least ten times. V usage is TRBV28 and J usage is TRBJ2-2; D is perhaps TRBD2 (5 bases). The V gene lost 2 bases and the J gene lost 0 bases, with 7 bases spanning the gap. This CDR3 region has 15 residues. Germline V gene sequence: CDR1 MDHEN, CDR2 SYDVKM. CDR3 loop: CASSLPGTNTGELFF. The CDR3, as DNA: TGTGCCAGCAGTTTACCCGGGACGAACACCGGGGAGCTGTTTTTT.

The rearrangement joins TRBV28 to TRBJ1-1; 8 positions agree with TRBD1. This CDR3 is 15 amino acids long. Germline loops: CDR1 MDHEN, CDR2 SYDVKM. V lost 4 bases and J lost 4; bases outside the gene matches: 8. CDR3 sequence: CASSSTGALSTEAFF. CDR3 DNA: TGTGCCAGCAGTTCGACAGGGGCGCTGTCCACTGAAGCTTTCTTT.

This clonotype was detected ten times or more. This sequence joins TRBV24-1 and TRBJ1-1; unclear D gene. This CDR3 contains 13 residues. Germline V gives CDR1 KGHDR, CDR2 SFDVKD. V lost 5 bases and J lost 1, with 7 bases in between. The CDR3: CATSAPGNTEAFF. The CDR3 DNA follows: TGTGCCACCAGTGCCCCCGGGAACACTGAAGCTTTCTTT.

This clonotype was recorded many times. CDR3 residues: CSARTGNPYGYTF. The CDR3 nucleotides read TGCAGTGCGCGGACAGGGAACCCCTATGGCTACACCTTC. The chain couples TRBV20-1 to TRBJ1-2, with 8 bases that match TRBD1. The J segment lost 4 bases and the V segment lost 6 bases, leaving 7 bases of the junction unmatched. Germline assignment: CDR1 DFQATT and CDR2 SNEGSKA (reference sequence). CDR3 length equals 13 residues.

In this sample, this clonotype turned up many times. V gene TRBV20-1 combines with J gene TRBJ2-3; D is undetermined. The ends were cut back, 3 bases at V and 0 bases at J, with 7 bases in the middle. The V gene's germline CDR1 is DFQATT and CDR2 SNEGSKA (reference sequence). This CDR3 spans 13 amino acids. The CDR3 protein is CSASGESTDTQYF. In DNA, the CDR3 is TGCAGTGCTAGTGGCGAGAGCACAGATACGCAGTATTTT.

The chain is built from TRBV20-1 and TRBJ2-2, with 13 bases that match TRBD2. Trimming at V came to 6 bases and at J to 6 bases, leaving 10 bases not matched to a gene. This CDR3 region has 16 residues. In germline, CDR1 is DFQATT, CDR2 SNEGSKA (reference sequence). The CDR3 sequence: CSAVGAGLAGSGELFF. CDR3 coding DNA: TGCAGTGCCGTAGGGGCGGGACTAGCGGGATCCGGGGAGCTGTTTTTT.

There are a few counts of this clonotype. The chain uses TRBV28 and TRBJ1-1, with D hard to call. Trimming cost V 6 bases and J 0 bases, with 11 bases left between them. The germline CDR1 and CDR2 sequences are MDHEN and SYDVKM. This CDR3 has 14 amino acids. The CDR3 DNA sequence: TGTGCCAGCAGGGGTCCCCTTATGAACACTGAAGCTTTCTTT. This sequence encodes CASRGPLMNTEAFF.